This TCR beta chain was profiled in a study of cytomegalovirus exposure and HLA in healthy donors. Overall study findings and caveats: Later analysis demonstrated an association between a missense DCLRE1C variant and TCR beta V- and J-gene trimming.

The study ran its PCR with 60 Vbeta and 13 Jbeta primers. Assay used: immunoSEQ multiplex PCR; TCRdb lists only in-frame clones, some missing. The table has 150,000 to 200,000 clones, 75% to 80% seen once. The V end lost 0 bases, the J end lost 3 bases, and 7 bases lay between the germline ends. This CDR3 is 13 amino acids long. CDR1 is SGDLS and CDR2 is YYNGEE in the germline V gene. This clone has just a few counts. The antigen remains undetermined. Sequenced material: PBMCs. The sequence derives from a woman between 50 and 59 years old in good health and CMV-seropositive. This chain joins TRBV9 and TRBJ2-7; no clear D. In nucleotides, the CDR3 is TGTGCCAGCAGCGTAGAGTTCGGCTACGAGCAGTACTTC. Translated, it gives CASSVEFGYEQYF.